The subject of this entry is one TCR beta chain. This sample was included in a study of blood T cell repertoires in COVID-19. Study at large: Donors in the United States, Italy and Spain gave samples during acute or convalescent COVID-19.

Original processing methods: Estimated nucleated cell counts came from reference gene primer amplification. Some clones are missing from TCRdb's copy, which holds only in-frame ones; the method was immunoSEQ multiplex PCR. That table gives V, J and clone size, and the DNA gave D and trimming. In the table there are around 300,000 clones, approximately 83% of which are singletons. Losses at the gene ends were 4 bases for V and 5 bases for J; bases not matched to a gene: 2. The CDR3 loop spans 13 amino acids. V and J are TRBV12-3 or TRBV12-4 and TRBJ2-5; 9 nucleotides match TRBD1. This clonotype originated in a woman aged 70-85 years with acute or convalescent COVID-19. Sample: peripheral blood. The CDR3: CASSSGQGETQYF. The CDR3 DNA reads TGTGCCAGCAGTTCCGGACAGGGGGAGACCCAGTACTTC.